This T cell receptor (beta chain) was obtained from a study of beta chain features in type 1 diabetes. Every isolated RNA sample was fully reverse transcribed, so sequencing captured expressed TCRB transcripts. Profiling relied on immunoSEQ multiplex PCR, and the TCRdb table lists in-frame clones only, not all of them. The table lists more than 150,000 clones, 10% to 15% of them singletons. This sequence originates from a woman aged 18-29 years in good health. The sequenced sample consisted of central memory CD4+ T cells from blood.

DNA of the CDR3: TGCGCCAGCAGCTTGGGACAGGTCGAGGGAGAGACCCAGTACTTC. Amino acid sequence: CASSLGQVEGETQYF. The chain couples TRBV5-1 to TRBJ2-5; tentatively, D is TRBD1 (6 bases). CDR3 length: 15 amino acids. CDR1 SGHRS and CDR2 YFSETQ come from the germline V gene. Trimming shortened V by 0 bases and J by 4 bases, and 13 bases separated the two germline ends.